These 25 T cell receptor beta chains originate from one sample sequenced in a study of T cell responses to AZD1222 COVID-19 vaccine. Assay: immunoSEQ multiplex PCR; the TCRdb copy retains only in-frame clones and omits some. The top ten hold 1.5% to 2% of the sample, which has roughly 180,000 clones, roughly nine tenths seen once. Specimen: peripheral blood, collected on day 0 of AZD1222 vaccination. Every receptor here comes from an adult in good health.

This sequence joins TRBV19 and TRBJ1-2; D is undetermined. Trimming took 9 bases from V and 1 from J, leaving 12 bases between them. The germline gives CDR1 LNHDA, CDR2 SQIVND (reference sequence). CDR3 length: 13 amino acids. CDR3 sequence reads: CASAPQNNYGYTF. For the CDR3, the DNA is TGTGCCAGCGCTCCTCAGAATAACTATGGCTACACCTTC.

The rearrangement links TRBV6-1 to TRBJ1-5; the D is unclear. Germline V lookup: CDR1 MNHNS, CDR2 SASEGT. V shed 2 bases and J shed 3 bases, with 17 bases lying between them. The CDR3 is 17 residues long. CDR3 nucleotide sequence: TGTGCCAGCAGTGAATCTCGCCGGGGAAAGTTCAATCAGCCCCAGCATTTT. Translating gives CASSESRRGKFNQPQHF.

The chain uses TRBV18 and TRBJ2-1; D perhaps matches TRBD1 (5 bases). The V end was cut by 0 bases, the J end by 8 bases, with 11 bases between. The CDR3 is made up of 14 amino acids. The germline V gene has CDR1 KGHSH and CDR2 LQKENI. The CDR3, as DNA: TGTGCCAGCTCACCACCGGCCAGGGTAGATGAGCAGTTCTTC. Amino acid sequence: CASSPPARVDEQFF. The variable domain in full, completed from reference TRBV18 and TRBJ2-1, reads NAGVMQNPRHLVRRRGQEARLRCSPMKGHSHVYWYRQLPEEGLKFMVYLQKENIIDESGMPKERFSAEFPKEGPSILRIQQVVRGDSAAYFCASSPPARVDEQFFGPGTRLTVL.

V gene TRBV3-1 (or the pseudogene TRBV3-2) combines with J gene TRBJ1-2; tentatively, D is TRBD1 (5 bases). Germline V lookup: CDR1 LGHDT, CDR2 YNNKEL (reference sequence). Trimming took 0 bases from V and 6 from J, leaving 8 bases between them. This CDR3 contains 13 residues. CDR3 nucleotides: TGTGCCAGCAGCCAAGATCTGGGGCATGGCTACACCTTC. Its translation: CASSQDLGHGYTF.

The rearrangement links TRBV5-6 to TRBJ1-5; D is perhaps TRBD1 (5 bases). CDR1 and CDR2 from the germline V gene are SGHDT and YYEEEE. The V and J ends lost 4 bases and 9 bases respectively, with 14 bases between them. The CDR3 covers 13 residues. The CDR3 bases are TGTGCCAGCAGCCCGAATCCGCAGGGGCCCCAGCATTTT. It is translated as CASSPNPQGPQHF.

This clone has a handful of counts. The chain is built from TRBV19 and TRBJ1-1; 9 positions agree with TRBD1. The CDR3 sequence is 13 residues long. Germline assignment: CDR1 LNHDA and CDR2 SQIVND (reference sequence). V lost 9 bases to trimming and J lost 1 base; unmatched junction nucleotides: 3. The CDR3 region has the DNA TGTGCCAGCCGGACAGGGGCGAACACTGAAGCTTTCTTT. As protein: CASRTGANTEAFF.

The V gene is TRBV5-1, the J gene TRBJ1-1; D call uncertain. The germline CDR1 and CDR2 sequences are SGHRS and YFSETQ. V dropped 7 bases and J dropped 2 bases, with 6 bases sitting between them. The CDR3 loop spans 11 amino acids. The chain's CDR3 is CASALNTEAFF. Written as DNA, the CDR3 is TGCGCCAGCGCCTTAAACACTGAAGCTTTCTTT.

This sequence joins TRBV7-8 and TRBJ2-1, with 10 bases identical to TRBD2. Germline V gene lookup returns CDR1 SGHVS and CDR2 FQNEAQ. This CDR3 spans 15 amino acids. Unmatched junction bases numbered 10, after V lost 5 bases and J lost 9 bases. In DNA form, the CDR3 reads TGTGCCAGCAGCGCCTCTAGCGGGAGTCGAAGTGAGCAGTTCTTC. Protein sequence: CASSASSGSRSEQFF.

The chain joins TRBV28 to TRBJ2-7, with 9 positions matching TRBD1. Germline CDR1 MDHEN, CDR2 SYDVKM. The length of the CDR3 is 16 residues. Trimming removed 3 bases from V and 5 bases from J; junction bases left unmatched: 11. The CDR3, as DNA: TGTGCCAGCAGTTTCGCCTCTGGGACAGGGATTCACGAGCAGTACTTC. Amino acids: CASSFASGTGIHEQYF.

The chain has TRBV4-1 and TRBJ1-1; no clear D. Germline CDR1 is MGHRA and CDR2 is YSYEKL. V was cut by 0 bases and J by 8 bases, with 7 bases left in between. This CDR3 is 12 amino acids long. CDR3 bases: TGCGCCAGCAGCCAAGAAGCGGAGGAAGCTTTCTTT. Translated, it gives CASSQEAEEAFF.

The rearrangement joins TRBV2 to TRBJ1-5; D unresolved. V lost 7 bases and J 6 bases, leaving 13 bases between the germline ends. There are 13 residues in the CDR3. The germline V gene encodes CDR1 SNHLY and CDR2 FYNNEI. Here the CDR3 reads CASNRDIGQPQHF. The CDR3 DNA reads as TGTGCCAGCAATCGCGATATCGGTCAGCCCCAGCATTTT.

The chain is built from TRBV7-9 and TRBJ1-2, with TRBD1 as a possible D gene (6 bases). V lost 5 bases and J lost 4, with 11 bases in between. The CDR3 length is 13 residues. CDR1 SEHNR and CDR2 FQNEAQ come from the germline V gene (reference sequence). CDR3 in amino acids: CASSADSPYGYTF. CDR3 sequence (DNA): TGTGCCAGCAGCGCGGACAGTCCCTATGGCTACACCTTC. Full variable domain (outside the CDR3, taken from reference TRBV7-9 and TRBJ1-2): DTGVSQNPRHKITKRGQNVTFRCDPISEHNRLYWYRQTLGQGPEFLTYFQNEAQLEKSRLLSDRFSAERPKGSFSTLEIQRTEQGDSAMYLCASSADSPYGYTFGSGTRLTVV.

This clone was detected only once. The chain combines TRBV4-3 with TRBJ2-7; 8 positions match TRBD1. There are 15 residues in the CDR3. Germline CDR1 LGHNA, CDR2 YSLEER. The J segment lost 4 bases and the V segment lost 1 base, leaving 6 bases of the junction unmatched. CDR3 sequence (DNA): TGCGCCAGCAGCCAAGTTCAGGGGGCGAAGTACGAGCAGTACTTC. Translation: CASSQVQGAKYEQYF.

The rearrangement links TRBV19 to TRBJ1-1, with TRBD1 as a possible D gene (5 bases). Trimming removed 7 bases from V and 0 bases from J, with 15 bases in between. Germline values: CDR1 LNHDA, CDR2 SQIVND (reference sequence). The CDR3 is 15 residues long. The CDR3 loop is CASNVRGVMNTEAFF. The CDR3 DNA follows: TGTGCCAGTAATGTTCGGGGGGTCATGAACACTGAAGCTTTCTTT.

The DNA of the CDR3 is TGTGCCAGCAGTTTATCAGGGAACTCCTACAATGAGCAGTTCTTC. Translated: CASSLSGNSYNEQFF. The V gene is TRBV27, the J gene TRBJ2-1, with unresolved D. The CDR3 length is 15 residues. The germline V gene encodes CDR1 MNHEY and CDR2 SMNVEV (reference sequence). V lost 0 bases and J lost 0, with 6 bases in between.

V and J are TRBV6-1 and TRBJ2-7; D might be TRBD1 (5 bases). There are 18 residues in the CDR3. Per germline, CDR1 MNHNS and CDR2 SASEGT. V was cut by 2 bases and J by 2 bases, with 22 bases left in between. The DNA for the CDR3 is TGTGCCAGCAGTGAAAATAACGCTTTGTGGGGCAGGGCCTACGAGCAGTACTTC. Residues: CASSENNALWGRAYEQYF.

The chain links TRBV6-4 to TRBJ2-2; 9 nucleotides line up with TRBD2. V lost 0 bases to trimming and J lost 3 bases; unmatched junction nucleotides: 5. The CDR3 loop spans 17 amino acids. The germline V gene has CDR1 MRHNA and CDR2 SNTAGT. The CDR3 DNA is TGTGCCAGCAGTGACTCGTGGCGGGGGGGCGACACCGGGGAGCTGTTTTTT. It specifies CASSDSWRGGDTGELFF.

This rearrangement joins TRBV24-1 to TRBJ2-1; D possibly corresponds to TRBD2 (6 bases). The CDR3 contains 14 residues. The V end lost 5 bases, the J end lost 4 bases, and 11 bases lay between the germline ends. Looked up from germline, CDR1 is KGHDR and CDR2 is SFDVKD. The chain's CDR3 is CATSVPGGYNEQFF. The CDR3 DNA reads as TGTGCCACCAGTGTACCTGGGGGGTACAATGAGCAGTTCTTC.

This clone was detected once. This CDR3 is CAWTQGAGANVLTF. Written as DNA, the CDR3 is TGTGCCTGGACACAGGGAGCTGGGGCCAACGTCCTGACTTTC. The chain employs TRBV30 and TRBJ2-6; weak D call: TRBD1 (6 bases). The CDR3 extends over 14 amino acids. Trimming left V 4 bases short and J 2 bases short, with 9 bases between. Germline CDR1 and CDR2: GTSNPN and SVGIG (reference sequence).

In DNA, the CDR3 is TGTGCCAGCAGCCCTTGGGGGAACACTGAAGCTTTCTTT. Translation: CASSPWGNTEAFF. The gene calls are TRBV6-6 and TRBJ1-1; D remains ambiguous. The germline CDR1 and CDR2 sequences are MNHNY and SVGAGI (reference sequence). V lost 6 bases and J 1 base, leaving 9 bases between the germline ends. The CDR3 is 13 amino acids.

This rearrangement joins TRBV5-5 to TRBJ1-1, with D hard to call. In germline, CDR1 is SGHKS, CDR2 YYEKEE (reference sequence). The CDR3 loop spans 16 amino acids. V was clipped by 4 bases and J by 1 base, with 17 bases between them. The CDR3 DNA reads as TGTGCCAGCAGCCTGGAGCCTTGGCAGACGAACACTGAAGCTTTCTTT. Amino acid sequence: CASSLEPWQTNTEAFF. The full variable domain, its missing parts supplied by reference TRBV5-5 and TRBJ1-1, is DAGVTQSPTHLIKTRGQQVTLRCSPISGHKSVSWYQQVLGQGPQFIFQYYEKEERGRGNFPDRFSARQFPNYSSELNVNALLLGDSALYLCASSLEPWQTNTEAFFGQGTRLTVV.

The V and J genes are TRBV3-1 (or the pseudogene TRBV3-2) and TRBJ1-5; D is undetermined. This CDR3 is built from 14 residues. Germline values: CDR1 LGHDT, CDR2 YNNKEL (reference sequence). V was cut by 4 bases and J by 5 bases, with 12 bases left in between. The CDR3 is CASSPALGDQPQHF. The DNA for the CDR3 is TGTGCCAGCAGCCCAGCCCTTGGGGATCAGCCCCAGCATTTT.

This chain's CDR3 is CASSGPRKETQYF. Here the CDR3 DNA reads TGTGCCAGCAGTGGTCCGAGGAAAGAGACCCAGTACTTC. The V call is TRBV6-4, the J call TRBJ2-5; D gene unclear. The CDR3 length is 13 residues. Germline V lookup: CDR1 MRHNA, CDR2 SNTAGT. Trimming removed 4 bases from V and 3 bases from J, with 9 bases in between.

The rearrangement uses TRBV6-4 and TRBJ1-3, with D possibly being TRBD1 (6 bases). CDR1 is MRHNA, CDR2 SNTAGT, per germline. The CDR3 consists of 14 residues. V was pared by 8 bases and J by 0 bases, with 11 bases between. The CDR3 region has the DNA TGTGCCAGCTATCAGGGGAGCTCTGGAAACACCATATATTTT. This translates into CASYQGSSGNTIYF.

V and J are TRBV6-2 or TRBV6-3 and TRBJ2-2; D is unclear. Germline V gene data show CDR1 as MNHEY and CDR2 as SVGEGT. The length of the CDR3 is 14 residues. Trimming took off 5 bases at V and 0 bases at J, with 7 bases between the two ends. This CDR3 reads CASSPIANTGELFF. The CDR3 DNA sequence: TGTGCCAGCAGTCCAATCGCGAACACCGGGGAGCTGTTTTTT.